The clone carrying this T cell receptor (beta chain) was seen more than once but under ten times. Its antigen is not known. V lost 5 bases and J 0 bases, leaving 11 bases between the germline ends. The germline V gene encodes CDR1 KGHSH and CDR2 LQKENI. There are 15 residues in the CDR3. This record belongs to a study of response to subunit inactivated influenza vaccine. Broader study findings: Each seasonal influenza vaccination, the authors suggested, recruits few new T cells.

Via MiXCR, TCRdb re-called the RT-PCR reads, giving one row per CDR3 protein. The table lists a few hundred thousand distinct CDR3 sequences, around 15% of them singletons. This receptor was taken from a man in his forties or fifties who received an inactivated influenza vaccine. This material consisted of PBMCs from blood, taken roughly 12 days after vaccination. V gene TRBV18 combines with J gene TRBJ1-3, with a weak D call TRBD1 (6 bases). The CDR3 loop is CASSGGQVSGNTIYF. The CDR3 nucleotides are TGTGCCAGCTCAGGGGGACAAGTCTCTGGAAACACCATATATTTT.